The source of this T cell receptor beta chain is a study of T cell clonality in common variable immunodeficiency. Study conclusions and caveats: Fewer deletions and N-nucleotide insertions were reportedly seen in common variable immunodeficiency TCR beta sequences.

This clone was detected a few times. The antigen remains undetermined. The assay was immunoSEQ multiplex PCR, and TCRdb's table has in-frame clones only and misses some. Observed in the sample are approximately 12,000 clones, none of them singletons. Blood samples were heparinized, 5 to 8 ml per donor. The sample taken for sequencing was peripheral blood mononuclear cells. This clonotype was obtained from a human donor with common variable immunodeficiency.

The sequenced part of the CDR3 DNA is TGCAGTGCCTGCAGGATGGACAGTTCCTACGAG. This gives the protein CSACRMDSSYE. The whole CDR3 region reads CSACRMDSSYEQYF. This sequence joins TRBV20-1 and TRBJ2-7; TRBD1 might be the D (6 bases). The missing CDR3 end, 3 residues past where the read stops, is filled in from the germline J gene. CDR1 is DFQATT and CDR2 is SNEGSKA in the germline V gene (reference sequence). This CDR3 contains 14 residues. V dropped 6 bases and J dropped 1 base, with 16 bases sitting between them.